The 18 T cell receptor beta chains below all came from one sample that was sequenced in a study of vaccination and CD4 T cells after COVID-19. Sequence data for DNA of cultured CD4+ T cells were generated by the Oncomine TCR Beta short-read assay. Each CDR3 protein is one row after TCRdb ran MiXCR on the PCR reads. This sample carries about 19,000 distinct CDR3 sequences, 50% to 60% of them seen once, and the ten largest clones take around 7.5%. Stated treatment: approximately nine-day PBMC culture with coronavirus spike peptide pools or control peptides (ViraFEST assay). Their antigen targets remain unknown. Sequences were obtained from CD4+ T cells from blood, cultured in vitro. The receptors shown here come from a human donor who had recovered from COVID-19.

The V call is TRBV5-1, the J call TRBJ1-2, with D unresolved. In germline, CDR1 is SGHRS, CDR2 YFSETQ. With 1 base removed from V and 4 bases from J, the gap between germline ends came to 11 bases. The CDR3 spans 14 residues. The CDR3 DNA follows: TGCGCCAGCAGCTTGTCCCCGGCCCTCTATGGCTACACCTTC. Translating it yields CASSLSPALYGYTF.

This clonotype is labeled as medium-sized. The gene calls are TRBV11-1 and TRBJ2-2, with 8 bases aligning to TRBD2. The CDR3 runs to 15 residues. The V and J ends lost 5 bases and 7 bases, in that order; junction bases with no gene match: 9. Germline V gene data show CDR1 as SGHAT and CDR2 as FQDESV (reference sequence). The CDR3 loop reads CASSPRGLAIGELFF. The CDR3 nucleotides read TGTGCCAGCAGCCCCCGCGGACTAGCAATCGGGGAGCTGTTTTTT.

The rearrangement joins TRBV7-2 to TRBJ2-7; D may correspond to TRBD1 or TRBD2 (5 bases each). The germline V gene has CDR1 SGHTA and CDR2 FQGNSA. CDR3 length: 15 amino acids. Trimming removed 1 base from V and 4 bases from J, with 14 bases in between. Here the CDR3 DNA reads TGTGCCAGCAGCTTAGTCGGGACCGGCAGTTACGAGCAGTACTTC. Its translation: CASSLVGTGSYEQYF.

This sequence joins TRBV20-1 and TRBJ1-5; TRBD1 matches at 10 bases. The CDR3 runs 17 residues. Germline values: CDR1 DFQATT, CDR2 SNEGSKA (reference sequence). V lost 3 bases to trimming and J lost 3 bases; unmatched junction nucleotides: 11. CDR3 protein: CSASNRDRGWDNQPQHF. For the CDR3, the DNA is TGCAGTGCTAGTAACAGGGACAGGGGCTGGGACAATCAGCCCCAGCATTTT.

The chain recombines TRBV6-2 or TRBV6-3 with TRBJ2-5, with D maybe TRBD1 (6 bases). The V end lost 2 bases, the J end lost 1 base, and 11 bases lay between the germline ends. Germline V lookup: CDR1 MNHEY, CDR2 SVGEGT. The CDR3 sequence is 15 residues long. CDR3 DNA: TGTGCCAGCAGTTACCTTATGGACAGCCAAGAGACCCAGTACTTC. Its translation is CASSYLMDSQETQYF.

V and J are TRBV18 and TRBJ2-5, with D perhaps TRBD2 (5 bases). V was clipped by 2 bases and J by 4 bases, with 11 bases between them. The germline CDR1 and CDR2 sequences are KGHSH and LQKENI. The CDR3 spans 14 residues. The CDR3 is CASSPGREGETQYF. Here the CDR3 DNA reads TGTGCCAGCTCACCAGGGCGAGAGGGAGAGACCCAGTACTTC. Supplemented by reference TRBV18 and TRBJ2-5, the full variable domain reads NAGVMQNPRHLVRRRGQEARLRCSPMKGHSHVYWYRQLPEEGLKFMVYLQKENIIDESGMPKERFSAEFPKEGPSILRIQQVVRGDSAAYFCASSPGREGETQYFGPGTRLLVL.

V gene TRBV7-9 combines with J gene TRBJ1-2; D remains ambiguous. Germline CDR1 and CDR2: SEHNR and FQNEAQ (reference sequence). With 4 bases removed from V and 8 bases from J, the gap between germline ends came to 14 bases. The CDR3 runs to 13 residues. The CDR3 DNA reads as TGTGCCAGCAGCTCCACGGGGATGGGCGGCTACACCTTC. It codes for CASSSTGMGGYTF.

CDR3 nucleotide sequence: TGTGCCAGTAGTATAGATATGACAGGCCGCACCTACGAGCAGTACTTC. Translation gives CASSIDMTGRTYEQYF. The chain carries TRBV19 and TRBJ2-7; tentative D call: TRBD1 (6 bases). Germline V gives CDR1 LNHDA, CDR2 SQIVND (reference sequence). Trimming took off 0 bases at V and 2 bases at J, with 14 bases between the two ends. The CDR3 consists of 16 residues.

This clonotype was picked up a small number of times. V usage is TRBV10-1 and J usage is TRBJ2-1, with D perhaps matching TRBD2 (5 bases). V was shortened by 8 bases and J by 4 bases, with 21 bases between the two germline ends. This CDR3 contains 16 residues. Germline V gives CDR1 WNHNN, CDR2 SYGVQD (reference sequence). The CDR3 region is CASSSMVGDGYNEQFF. CDR3 sequence (DNA): TGCGCCAGCTCCTCGATGGTGGGAGACGGTTACAATGAGCAGTTCTTC.

The table lists this clonotype with a few counts. This rearrangement joins TRBV19 to TRBJ2-1, with TRBD2 matching 8 bases. The J segment lost 13 bases and the V segment lost 5 bases, leaving 7 bases of the junction unmatched. Germline values: CDR1 LNHDA, CDR2 SQIVND (reference sequence). The CDR3 is 12 residues long. The CDR3 DNA is TGTGCCAGTAGTCCTCAGCGGGAGACACAGTTCTTC. Translating it yields CASSPQRETQFF.

The V gene is TRBV5-1, the J gene TRBJ1-2, with 7 positions matching TRBD1. Germline CDR1 is SGHRS and CDR2 is YFSETQ. CDR3 size: 14 residues. The V and J ends lost 5 bases and 6 bases, in that order; junction bases with no gene match: 10. CDR3 loop: CASRISPGGDGYTF. The CDR3 bases are TGCGCCAGCAGAATTAGCCCAGGGGGAGATGGCTACACCTTC.

In this sample, this clonotype turned up once. The chain couples TRBV14 to TRBJ2-7, with 10 bases identical to TRBD1. Germline assignment: CDR1 SGHDN and CDR2 FVKESK. V trimming: 2 bases; J trimming: 6 bases; junction bases outside the gene matches: 10. This CDR3 spans 16 amino acids. The CDR3 coding sequence is TGTGCCAGCAGCCAATTGTCGGGACAGGGGAGTGGCGAGCAGTACTTC. Protein: CASSQLSGQGSGEQYF.

This chain joins TRBV20-1 and TRBJ2-1; TRBD2 matches 9 bases. Germline-derived CDR1 and CDR2 are DFQATT and SNEGSKA (reference sequence). Trimming took 1 base from V and 2 from J; bases not matched to a gene: 0. This CDR3 is 14 amino acids long. CDR3 in DNA: TGCAGTGCTAGAGGCGGGAGGGCCTACAATGAGCAGTTCTTC. This codes for CSARGGRAYNEQFF.

The chain carries TRBV12-3 or TRBV12-4 and TRBJ2-7; the match to TRBD1 covers 9 bases. The length of the CDR3 is 14 residues. With 6 bases clipped from V and 2 bases from J, the junction kept 5 bases outside the gene matches. Here the CDR3 reads CASRGTGTTYEQYF. The CDR3 bases are TGTGCCAGCAGGGGGACAGGGACCACCTACGAGCAGTACTTC.

The chain carries TRBV7-3 and TRBJ1-1; TRBD1 is a possible D gene (6 bases). With 4 bases removed from V and 8 bases from J, the gap between germline ends came to 14 bases. Per germline, CDR1 SGHTA and CDR2 FQGTGA. The CDR3 is 13 amino acids. CDR3 protein: CASSSTGGLEAFF. The DNA of the CDR3 is TGTGCCAGCAGCTCGACAGGAGGGCTCGAAGCTTTCTTT.

The rearrangement joins TRBV18 to TRBJ2-7; TRBD1 agrees at 9 bases. Germline V gene data show CDR1 as KGHSH and CDR2 as LQKENI. The V gene end was trimmed by 4 bases and the J gene end by 3 bases; junction bases not matched to a gene: 7. CDR3 length: 15 residues. Here the CDR3 reads CASSLRRDRVYEQYF. The CDR3 DNA reads as TGTGCCAGCTCACTTCGCCGGGACAGGGTCTACGAGCAGTACTTC.

The gene calls are TRBV20-1 and TRBJ1-1, with D perhaps TRBD1 (6 bases). Germline CDR1 reads DFQATT; CDR2 reads SNEGSKA (reference sequence). The CDR3 covers 16 residues. Trimming shortened V by 8 bases and J by 1 base, and 23 bases separated the two germline ends. The DNA of the CDR3 is TGCAGTCCGCCCCGGGACACTCAAAAGGGGAACACTGAAGCTTTCTTT. Its protein is CSPPRDTQKGNTEAFF.

This clonotype was seen only a few times. The chain employs TRBV7-6 and TRBJ1-1; the D is unclear. The CDR3 has 14 residues. CDR1 is SGHVS and CDR2 is FNYEAQ in the germline V gene. V shed 5 bases and J shed 6 bases, with 16 bases lying between them. For the CDR3, the DNA is TGTGCCAGCAGCCCCACTCAGACGGCTGCTGAAGCTTTCTTT. This gives the protein CASSPTQTAAEAFF.